This entry describes one TCR beta chain. Its specificity is unknown. The sample belongs to a study of cytomegalovirus exposure and HLA in healthy donors. Study results and caveats: In vitro assays verified that a few CMV-associated chains recognized CMV antigens specifically. Using the classifier, cytomegalovirus status was reportedly diagnosed with high specificity and sensitivity. It was reported that TCR beta sequences correctly inferred the HLA-A and HLA-B alleles for most subjects.

Vbeta (60) and Jbeta (13) primers were used in the PCR. Sequencing was performed with immunoSEQ multiplex PCR; in TCRdb, only in-frame clones are kept and a portion is missing. There are approximately 92,000 clones in the sample; about 71% occur only once, and under 8.5% lies in the top ten. Trimming shortened V by 1 base and J by 0 bases, and 14 bases separated the two germline ends. The CDR3 has 17 residues. Germline V gene sequence: CDR1 SGHAT, CDR2 FQNNGV. The gene calls are TRBV11-2 and TRBJ2-3, with D possibly being TRBD1 (5 bases). The specimen sequenced was PBMCs. The TCR was taken from a man aged 60 to 75 in good health and CMV-seronegative. In nucleotides, the CDR3 is TGTGCCAGCAGCTTAGTGGAAGGGGATCCTAGCACAGATACGCAGTATTTT. Protein: CASSLVEGDPSTDTQYF. The whole variable domain, remainder taken from reference TRBV11-2 and TRBJ2-3, is EAGVAQSPRYKIIEKRQSVAFWCNPISGHATLYWYQQILGQGPKLLIQFQNNGVVDDSQLPKDRFSAERLKGVDSTLKIQPAKLEDSAVYLCASSLVEGDPSTDTQYFGPGTRLTVL.